The 28 T cell receptor beta chains reported below all come from one sample, sequenced in a study of monozygotic twins with inflammatory bowel disease. TCRdb reanalyzed the 5' RACE reads, giving one entry per CDR3 protein sequence and no DNA. In total, the table holds approximately 400,000 distinct CDR3 sequences. Source material: blood. The receptors were gathered from a human donor with ulcerative colitis or Crohn's disease, or a healthy co-twin of an affected twin (not recorded which).

The chain employs TRBV6-5 and TRBJ2-7; the TCRdb D gene call, TRBD1, has no DNA to confirm it. Per germline, CDR1 MNHEY and CDR2 SVGAGI. The length of the CDR3 is 15 residues. The CDR3 is CASSYSPGAAYEQYF.

V gene TRBV7-8 combines with J gene TRBJ2-5; no DNA is available, so the TRBD2 call from TCRdb remains unchecked. The CDR3 has 14 amino acids. In germline, CDR1 is SGHVS, CDR2 FQNEAQ. The CDR3 here is CASFGQGPRETQYF.

The CDR3 region is CSVSGTENQPQHF. V usage is TRBV29-1 and J usage is TRBJ1-5; TCRdb selects TRBD1, and the lack of DNA leaves this call unchecked. This CDR3 has 13 residues. Germline CDR1 is SQVTM and CDR2 is ANQGSEA.

The chain joins TRBV19 to TRBJ2-1; the TCRdb D gene call, TRBD1, has no DNA to confirm it. This CDR3 has 16 residues. Germline CDR1 and CDR2: LNHDA and SQIVND (reference sequence). CDR3 protein: CASSPGQGVSYNEQFF.

The gene calls are TRBV7-2 and TRBJ2-1; TCRdb's assignment of TRBD1 cannot be checked, as there is no DNA. Per germline, CDR1 SGHTA and CDR2 FQGNSA. The CDR3 spans 13 residues. CDR3 sequence: CASSHRDYNEQFF.

The rearrangement uses TRBV12-3 or TRBV12-4 and TRBJ1-6; TCRdb's D call of TRBD1 is untestable without DNA. The CDR3 totals 14 residues. The CDR3 spells CASSLAGGNSPLHF.

V and J are TRBV4-3 and TRBJ2-3; there is no DNA to check the TCRdb D call of TRBD1. This CDR3 comprises 15 residues. Germline V CDR1 and CDR2: LGHNA, YSLEER. CDR3 region: CASSVDRVNTDTQYF.

V usage is TRBV10-3 and J usage is TRBJ1-2; TCRdb proposes TRBD1, but this gene call is untestable without DNA. This CDR3 comprises 15 residues. Germline values: CDR1 ENHRY, CDR2 SYGVKD. The CDR3 loop is CAISDGGAGGYGYTF.

This rearrangement joins TRBV7-9 to TRBJ1-2; lacking DNA, the TRBD1 call made by TCRdb goes unchecked. The CDR3 contains 15 residues. Germline CDR1 SEHNR, CDR2 FQNEAQ (reference sequence). CDR3 residues: CASRNPGGGAEGYTF. The variable domain in full, with the rest retrieved from reference TRBV7-9 and TRBJ1-2, is DTGVSQNPRHKITKRGQNVTFRCDPISEHNRLYWYRQTLGQGPEFLTYFQNEAQLEKSRLLSDRFSAERPKGSFSTLEIQRTEQGDSAMYLCASRNPGGGAEGYTFGSGTRLTVV.

The chain links TRBV7-2 to TRBJ2-5; TCRdb returns TRBD2, unconfirmable since there is no DNA. Germline CDR1 and CDR2: SGHTA and FQGNSA. This CDR3 region has 14 residues. The CDR3 protein is CASSGGRRAETQYF.

The genes are TRBV27 and TRBJ1-4; TCRdb names TRBD1, which stays unverified in the absence of DNA. CDR1 MNHEY and CDR2 SMNVEV come from the germline V gene (reference sequence). The length of the CDR3 is 17 residues. The CDR3: CASSSGQGAARNEKLFF.

The chain combines TRBV20-1 with TRBJ1-1. CDR3 size: 15 residues. Germline values: CDR1 DFQATT, CDR2 SNEGSKA (reference sequence). The CDR3 loop is CSARDSGGTLTEAFF.

The chain employs TRBV10-3 and TRBJ2-2; TCRdb indicates TRBD1, and absent DNA this call remains unverified. The CDR3 sequence is 14 residues long. CDR1 is ENHRY, CDR2 SYGVKD, per germline. The CDR3 is CAAGTAPNTGELFF.

The chain recombines TRBV11-1 with TRBJ1-6. The germline V gene has CDR1 SGHAT and CDR2 FQDESV (reference sequence). This CDR3 comprises 13 residues. CDR3 protein: CASSLGYNSPLHF.

This chain links TRBV18 with TRBJ1-6; TCRdb selects TRBD1, and the lack of DNA leaves this call unchecked. Germline-derived CDR1 and CDR2 are KGHSH and LQKENI. This CDR3 comprises 15 residues. CDR3: CASSRDAKGNSPLHF.

This rearrangement joins TRBV6-1 to TRBJ2-7. The germline CDR1 and CDR2 sequences are MNHNS and SASEGT. The CDR3 consists of 11 residues. CDR3: CASASGYEQYF.

The rearrangement links TRBV5-1 to TRBJ2-5; lacking DNA, the TRBD1 call made by TCRdb goes unchecked. Germline V gene lookup returns CDR1 SGHRS and CDR2 YFSETQ. The CDR3 has 16 amino acids. The CDR3 reads CASSLVGAGGQETQYF.

The chain carries TRBV20-1 and TRBJ1-1. CDR3 length: 11 residues. Germline assignment: CDR1 DFQATT and CDR2 SNEGSKA (reference sequence). This CDR3 is CSAREGLGAFF.

The chain combines TRBV5-1 with TRBJ2-1; TCRdb's D call of TRBD1 is untestable without DNA. The CDR3 sequence is 14 residues long. Germline loops: CDR1 SGHRS, CDR2 YFSETQ. CDR3 sequence reads: CASEGASSGNEQFF.

The rearrangement links TRBV5-1 to TRBJ1-6; as DNA is missing, the TRBD1 call by TCRdb cannot be tested. CDR1 and CDR2 (germline): SGHRS, YFSETQ. The CDR3 consists of 15 residues. The chain's CDR3 is CATSPTGDYNSPLHF. Based on the CDR3 plus reference TRBV5-1 and TRBJ1-6, the full variable domain is KAGVTQTPRYLIKTRGQQVTLSCSPISGHRSVSWYQQTPGQGLQFLFEYFSETQRNKGNFPGRFSGRQFSNSRSEMNVSTLELGDSALYLCATSPTGDYNSPLHFGNGTRLTVT.

The genes are TRBV18 and TRBJ2-1; with no DNA, the TCRdb D assignment of TRBD2 cannot be verified. Germline values: CDR1 KGHSH, CDR2 LQKENI. The CDR3 is made up of 16 amino acids. The CDR3 sequence is CASSRLAGEANNEQFF.

The rearrangement uses TRBV19 and TRBJ2-1; the D call from TCRdb, TRBD2, cannot be confirmed without DNA. Germline V gene sequence: CDR1 LNHDA, CDR2 SQIVND (reference sequence). The CDR3 contains 17 residues. The CDR3: CASSNWGSGRGNNEQFF.

This CDR3 reads CASSSGSANTEAFF. The genes are TRBV19 and TRBJ1-1. CDR1 is LNHDA, CDR2 SQIVND, per germline (reference sequence). The CDR3 covers 14 residues.

The chain has TRBV20-1 and TRBJ1-5. The CDR3 runs to 13 residues. Germline CDR1 reads DFQATT; CDR2 reads SNEGSKA (reference sequence). The CDR3 sequence: CSAYTGWNQPQHF.

The gene calls are TRBV16 and TRBJ2-2. CDR1 and CDR2 from the germline V gene are KGHSY and FQNENV. CDR3 length equals 14 residues. CDR3 in amino acids: CASSQSSIAGELFF.

This chain links TRBV7-2 with TRBJ2-7; TCRdb picks TRBD2, but there is no DNA to check that call. The germline gives CDR1 SGHTA, CDR2 FQGNSA. The CDR3 totals 14 residues. CDR3 sequence reads: CASSLEAGTYEQYF.

This chain uses TRBV5-1 with TRBJ1-1; checking the TCRdb D call of TRBD1 is not possible without DNA. The germline gives CDR1 SGHRS, CDR2 YFSETQ. The CDR3 has 13 residues. CDR3 region: CASKFRGNTEAFF.

The chain carries TRBV29-1 and TRBJ2-5. Per the germline V gene, CDR1 is SQVTM and CDR2 is ANQGSEA. This CDR3 is 12 amino acids long. The CDR3 protein is CSVEEFYETQYF.